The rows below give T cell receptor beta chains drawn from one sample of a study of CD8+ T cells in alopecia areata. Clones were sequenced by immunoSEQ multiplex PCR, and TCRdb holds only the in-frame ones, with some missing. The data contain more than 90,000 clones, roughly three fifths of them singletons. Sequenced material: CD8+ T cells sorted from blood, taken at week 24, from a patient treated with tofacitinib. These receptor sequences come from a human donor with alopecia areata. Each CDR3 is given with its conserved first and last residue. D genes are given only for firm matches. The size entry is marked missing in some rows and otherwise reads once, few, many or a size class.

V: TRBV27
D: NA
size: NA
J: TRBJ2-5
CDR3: CASSFWRGLHETQYF
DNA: TGTGCCAGCAGTTTTTGGCGGGGTTTACACGAGACCCAGTACTTC

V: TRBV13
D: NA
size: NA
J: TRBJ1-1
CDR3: CASSLLGSEAFF
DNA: TGTGCCAGCAGCTTATTGGGGTCTGAAGCTTTCTTT

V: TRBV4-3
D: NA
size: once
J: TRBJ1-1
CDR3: CASSPFLAVNTEAFF
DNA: TGCGCCAGCAGCCCCTTTCTGGCCGTGAACACTGAAGCTTTCTTT

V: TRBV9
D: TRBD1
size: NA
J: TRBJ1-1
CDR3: CASSPRQGLNRMNTEAFF
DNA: TGTGCCAGCAGCCCCCGACAGGGTTTGAATCGGATGAACACTGAAGCTTTCTTT

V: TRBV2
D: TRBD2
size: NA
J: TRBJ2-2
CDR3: CASTADSGGRGGELFF
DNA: TGTGCCAGCACAGCCGATAGCGGGGGGAGAGGCGGGGAGCTGTTTTTT

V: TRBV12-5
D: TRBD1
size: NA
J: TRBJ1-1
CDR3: CASGLERQGGMNTEAFF
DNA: TGTGCTAGTGGTTTGGAGCGACAGGGGGGCATGAACACTGAAGCTTTCTTT

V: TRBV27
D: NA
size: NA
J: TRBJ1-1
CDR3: CASSHPPTEAFF
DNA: TGTGCCAGCAGTCACCCGCCCACTGAAGCTTTCTTT

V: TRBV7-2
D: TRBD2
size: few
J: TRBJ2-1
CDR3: CASSPMSGGYEQFF
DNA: TGTGCCAGCAGCCCGATGAGCGGGGGATATGAGCAGTTCTTC

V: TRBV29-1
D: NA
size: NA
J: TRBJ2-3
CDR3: CSVDSPGDATDTQYF
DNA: TGCAGCGTTGATTCGCCAGGGGATGCCACAGATACGCAGTATTTT

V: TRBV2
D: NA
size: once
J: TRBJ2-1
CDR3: CASSEKPGYGDEQFF
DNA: TGTGCCAGCAGTGAGAAGCCCGGGTATGGGGATGAGCAGTTCTTC

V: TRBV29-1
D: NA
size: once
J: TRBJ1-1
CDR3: CSVETVRGMNTEAFF
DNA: TGCAGCGTTGAAACGGTTCGGGGAATGAACACTGAAGCTTTCTTT

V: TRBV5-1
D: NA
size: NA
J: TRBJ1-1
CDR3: CASSLLMNTEAFF
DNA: TGCGCCAGCAGCCTCCTGATGAACACTGAAGCTTTCTTT

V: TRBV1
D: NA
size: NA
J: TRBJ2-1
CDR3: CTSSPLLAGVDNEQFF
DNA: TGCACCAGCAGCCCCCTACTAGCGGGGGTAGACAATGAGCAGTTCTTC

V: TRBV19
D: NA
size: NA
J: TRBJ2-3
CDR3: CASSIMLGATDTQYF
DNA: TGTGCCAGTAGTATTATGCTAGGCGCCACAGATACGCAGTATTTT

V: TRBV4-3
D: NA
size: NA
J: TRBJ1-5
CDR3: CASSQEPVMIQPQHF
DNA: TGCGCCAGCAGCCAAGAGCCTGTTATGATTCAGCCCCAGCATTTT

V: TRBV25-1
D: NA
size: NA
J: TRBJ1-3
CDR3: CASSEGGDGNTIYF
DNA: TGTGCCAGCAGTGAAGGGGGAGATGGAAACACCATATATTTT

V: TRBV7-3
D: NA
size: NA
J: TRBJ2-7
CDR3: CASSLKSGAVYEQYF
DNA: TGTGCCAGCAGCTTAAAGTCAGGTGCTGTATACGAGCAGTACTTC

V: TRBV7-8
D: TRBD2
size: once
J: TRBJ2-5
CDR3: CASSVRGLAGETQYF
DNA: TGTGCCAGCAGCGTAAGGGGACTAGCAGGAGAGACCCAGTACTTC

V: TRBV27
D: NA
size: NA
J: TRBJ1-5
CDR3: CASSSQTGGNQPQHF
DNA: TGTGCCAGCAGTTCTCAGACAGGAGGCAATCAGCCCCAGCATTTT

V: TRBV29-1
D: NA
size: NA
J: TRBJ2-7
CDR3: CSVGMMGSYEQYF
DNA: TGCAGCGTTGGAATGATGGGGTCCTACGAGCAGTACTTC

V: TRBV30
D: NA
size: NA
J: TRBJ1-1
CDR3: CARTAAENTEAFF
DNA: TGTGCCAGGACCGCCGCAGAGAACACTGAAGCTTTCTTT

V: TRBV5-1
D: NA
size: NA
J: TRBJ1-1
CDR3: CASSLGTGQILNTEAFF
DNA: TGCGCCAGCAGCTTAGGTACGGGACAAATATTGAACACTGAAGCTTTCTTT

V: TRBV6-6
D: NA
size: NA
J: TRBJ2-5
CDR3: CASSYEDRTQYF
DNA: TGTGCCAGCAGTTACGAGGATCGGACCCAGTACTTC

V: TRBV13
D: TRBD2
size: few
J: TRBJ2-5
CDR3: CASSRRGDQETQYF
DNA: TGTGCCAGCAGCCGACGGGGGGACCAAGAGACCCAGTACTTC

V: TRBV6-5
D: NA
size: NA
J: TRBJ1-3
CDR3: CASSPSVGTGNTIYF
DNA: TGTGCCAGCAGCCCCTCAGTGGGTACGGGAAACACCATATATTTT

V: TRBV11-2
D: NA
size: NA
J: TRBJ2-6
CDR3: CASSPGLMSSGANVLTF
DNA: TGTGCCAGCAGCCCAGGACTCATGAGCTCTGGGGCCAACGTCCTGACTTTC